This entry lists 28 T cell receptor beta chains sequenced from one sample in a study of CD8 T cells in ankylosing spondylitis. TCRdb itself ran the 5' RACE reads through MiXCR, one entry per CDR3 protein. The sample carries 45,000 to 60,000 distinct CDR3 sequences, 6.5% to 9% recorded once. The sample comprised blood, either unsorted or a sorted T cell fraction (not recorded which). The receptors stem from a female donor with ankylosing spondylitis or in good health (not recorded which).

This clonotype has ten or more counts. The chain carries TRBV28 and TRBJ2-5, with D uncertain. The CDR3 contains 14 residues. Trimming cost V 3 bases and J 0 bases, with 8 bases left between them. Looked up from germline, CDR1 is MDHEN and CDR2 is SYDVKM. CDR3 loop: CASSLGIHQETQYF. The CDR3, as DNA: TGTGCCAGCAGTTTGGGCATCCACCAAGAGACCCAGTACTTC.

This clonotype was picked up many times. The chain recombines TRBV12-3 or TRBV12-4 with TRBJ2-7; D gene ambiguous. Trimming took off 1 base at V and 4 bases at J, with 8 bases between the two ends. The CDR3 is 13 amino acids. CDR3 DNA sequence: TGTGCCAGCAGTTTAGAAAGGTCGTACGAGCAGTACGTC. It codes for CASSLERSYEQYV.

The sample holds many counts of this clonotype. This chain links TRBV5-6 with TRBJ1-6, with D unclear. V dropped 0 bases and J dropped 10 bases, with 8 bases sitting between them. This CDR3 is 13 amino acids long. CDR1 is SGHDT and CDR2 is YYEEEE in the germline V gene. CDR3 sequence: CASSLGRLSPLHF. DNA of the CDR3: TGTGCCAGCAGCTTGGGGAGACTGTCACCCCTCCACTTT.

At least ten counts were recorded for this clonotype. Relative to the germline gene, one junction end is altered; a read error may explain this. CDR3: CASTLPGQSYGYTF. CDR3 DNA: TGTGCCAGCACTTTACCGGGACAGAGCTATGGCTACACCTTC. The rearrangement links TRBV12-3 or TRBV12-4 to TRBJ1-2; 7 positions match TRBD1. The CDR3 runs 14 residues.

This clonotype came up many times. The chain combines TRBV5-1 with TRBJ1-3; a possible D gene is TRBD1 (5 bases). The CDR3 runs to 15 residues. Trimming pared 2 bases from V and 0 bases from J, leaving 9 bases between. In germline, CDR1 is SGHRS, CDR2 YFSETQ. The CDR3 region is CASSFGAVSGNTIYF. CDR3 DNA sequence: TGCGCCAGCAGCTTCGGGGCCGTCTCTGGAAACACCATATATTTT. The entire variable domain, with the rest obtained from reference TRBV5-1 and TRBJ1-3, is as follows: KAGVTQTPRYLIKTRGQQVTLSCSPISGHRSVSWYQQTPGQGLQFLFEYFSETQRNKGNFPGRFSGRQFSNSRSEMNVSTLELGDSALYLCASSFGAVSGNTIYFGEGSWLTVV.

This clonotype was found many times. The rearrangement uses TRBV20-1 and TRBJ2-3; the D call may be TRBD1 or TRBD2 (5 bases each). In germline, CDR1 is DFQATT, CDR2 SNEGSKA (reference sequence). The CDR3 totals 13 residues. Trimming pared 5 bases from V and 6 bases from J, leaving 15 bases between. The CDR3 sequence: CSAPGPSMDTQYF. CDR3 coding DNA: TGCAGTGCTCCGGGACCGTCGATGGATACGCAGTATTTT.

This clonotype was detected ten times or more. The V call is TRBV5-5, the J call TRBJ2-3; D is unresolved. The CDR3 consists of 14 residues. The germline V and J ends were trimmed by 5 bases and 1 base, with 11 bases remaining between them. Germline V gives CDR1 SGHKS, CDR2 YYEKEE (reference sequence). The CDR3 here is CASRLTSRTDTQYF. In DNA form, the CDR3 reads TGTGCCAGCAGGCTGACGTCTCGCACAGATACGCAGTATTTT.

The rearrangement links TRBV5-6 to TRBJ2-7; D ambiguous. The V end lost 3 bases, the J end lost 0 bases, and 7 bases lay between the germline ends. Germline lookup yields CDR1 SGHDT and CDR2 YYEEEE. The CDR3 runs to 13 residues. In DNA, the CDR3 is TGTGCCAGCAGCTCCACTTTCTCCTACGAGCAGTACTTC. It codes for CASSSTFSYEQYF.

This clonotype was found many times. This sequence joins TRBV6-5 and TRBJ1-6; D is ambiguous. CDR3 length: 18 amino acids. V shed 0 bases and J shed 7 bases, with 19 bases lying between them. CDR1 and CDR2 from the germline V gene are MNHEY and SVGAGI. CDR3 nucleotides: TGTGCCAGCAGTTACTCGAGACCTGACGGCGTACTAAATTCACCCCTCCACTTT. Protein sequence: CASSYSRPDGVLNSPLHF.

This clonotype has a count of ten or more. As DNA, the CDR3 is TGTGCCAGCACCCAGACTAGCTGGTCCTACAATGAGCAGTTCTTC. This codes for CASTQTSWSYNEQFF. The genes are TRBV6-2 or TRBV6-3 and TRBJ2-1, with 7 positions matching TRBD2. After removal of 7 bases from V and 1 base from J, the junction contained 7 bases not matched to a gene. The CDR3 contains 15 residues. Germline V gives CDR1 MNHEY, CDR2 SVGEGT.

The chain links TRBV4-3 to TRBJ2-2; D unclear. The CDR3 covers 17 residues. V shed 0 bases and J shed 8 bases, with 19 bases lying between them. Germline V gene sequence: CDR1 LGHNA, CDR2 YSLEER. The CDR3 here is CASSQDHAGINGGELFF. The CDR3 DNA sequence: TGCGCCAGCAGCCAAGATCATGCAGGAATTAACGGAGGGGAGCTGTTTTTT.

J is TRBJ2-1 and V is TRBV7-6, with D perhaps given as TRBD1 or TRBD2 (5 bases each). The germline CDR1 and CDR2 sequences are SGHVS and FNYEAQ. The V gene lost 5 bases and the J gene lost 4 bases, with 15 bases spanning the gap. The CDR3 runs 15 residues. CDR3 bases: TGTGCCAGCAGCCCACCGGGACCTCAGTACAATGAGCAGTTCTTC. Its protein product is CASSPPGPQYNEQFF.

The table lists this clonotype with many counts. The V and J genes are TRBV18 and TRBJ2-4, with 9 bases lining up with TRBD2. Germline lookup yields CDR1 KGHSH and CDR2 LQKENI. The CDR3 has 17 residues. V was clipped by 0 bases and J by 0 bases; unmatched bases: 3. The CDR3 reads CASSPPLAGPAKNIQYF. The CDR3 bases are TGTGCCAGCTCACCACCTCTAGCGGGGCCAGCCAAAAACATTCAGTACTTC.

This clonotype was seen repeatedly, ten times or more. This rearrangement joins TRBV6-1 to TRBJ2-1; TRBD2 aligns across 8 bases. Germline CDR1 is MNHNS and CDR2 is SASEGT. The V and J ends lost 7 bases and 6 bases, in that order; junction bases with no gene match: 5. The CDR3 covers 13 residues. CDR3 in DNA: TGTGCCAGCACCCCGGGGGGGACCAATGAGCAGTTCTTC. It specifies CASTPGGTNEQFF.

This clonotype was seen a handful of times. An end of the junction differs from the germline gene, which may be a read error. The chain links TRBV6-6 to TRBJ2-7; D gene uncertain. Germline values: CDR1 MNHNY, CDR2 SVGAGI (reference sequence). The length of the CDR3 is 11 residues. This CDR3 is CVSSRSYEQYF. The CDR3, as DNA: TGTGTCAGCAGCCGCTCCTACGAGCAGTACTTC.

As for this clonotype: A much larger clone is a single base away; this may be a read error. The chain is built from TRBV5-1 and TRBJ1-1; D call uncertain. In germline, CDR1 is SGHRS, CDR2 YFSETQ. The CDR3 length is 13 residues. The germline V and J ends were trimmed by 2 bases and 3 bases, with 8 bases remaining between them. CDR3 in amino acids: CASSFVVDTEAFF. For the CDR3, the DNA is TGCGCCAGCAGCTTTGTGGTCGACACTGAAGCTTTCTTT.

This clonotype was picked up many times. The chain carries TRBV5-4 and TRBJ2-1, with D perhaps TRBD1 (5 bases). This CDR3 is 14 amino acids long. Germline loops: CDR1 SGHNT, CDR2 YYREEE (reference sequence). V was trimmed by 2 bases and J by 8 bases, leaving 14 bases between them. The CDR3 nucleotides read TGTGCCAGCAGCTTAGGGGCCTCGCTCCATGAGCAGTTCTTC. Protein product: CASSLGASLHEQFF.

There are many counts of this clonotype. The V call is TRBV5-1, the J call TRBJ1-1, with 9 nucleotides matching TRBD1. V lost 2 bases and J lost 3; bases outside the gene matches: 5. CDR1 SGHRS and CDR2 YFSETQ come from the germline V gene. This CDR3 has 15 amino acids. The CDR3 bases are TGCGCCAGCAGCTTTACAGGGGGCCGCGACACTGAAGCTTTCTTT. Protein sequence: CASSFTGGRDTEAFF. Together with reference TRBV5-1 and TRBJ1-1, the CDR3 gives the full variable domain: KAGVTQTPRYLIKTRGQQVTLSCSPISGHRSVSWYQQTPGQGLQFLFEYFSETQRNKGNFPGRFSGRQFSNSRSEMNVSTLELGDSALYLCASSFTGGRDTEAFFGQGTRLTVV.

Many counts were recorded for this clonotype. The chain carries TRBV29-1 and TRBJ1-2, with D uncertain. Germline values: CDR1 SQVTM, CDR2 ANQGSEA. The CDR3 has 8 residues. V lost 4 bases and J 12 bases, leaving 6 bases between the germline ends. The CDR3 loop reads CSVGPHTF. The CDR3 DNA is TGCAGCGTTGGCCCCCACACCTTC.

This clonotype came up many times. This chain joins TRBV5-1 and TRBJ1-2, with D perhaps matching TRBD1 (5 bases). Per germline, CDR1 SGHRS and CDR2 YFSETQ. The CDR3 is made up of 15 amino acids. Trimming stripped 0 bases from V and 2 bases from J, with 11 bases between. The DNA of the CDR3 is TGCGCCAGCAGCTTGGCAGTGGGGGACAACTATGGCTACACCTTC. Translated: CASSLAVGDNYGYTF.

At least ten counts were recorded for this clonotype. V gene TRBV6-5 combines with J gene TRBJ1-1; unclear D gene. Germline V CDR1 and CDR2: MNHEY, SVGAGI. Trimming took 0 bases from V and 2 from J, leaving 4 bases between them. The CDR3 is 13 residues long. The CDR3 nucleotides are TGTGCCAGCAGTTACTCCTCAAACACTGAAGCTTTCTTT. Translation: CASSYSSNTEAFF.

This clonotype was counted at least ten times. The genes are TRBV30 and TRBJ2-7; TRBD2 agrees at 8 bases. V shed 0 bases and J 2 bases; nucleotides not matched to a gene: 3. Germline CDR1 reads GTSNPN; CDR2 reads SVGIG (reference sequence). The CDR3 totals 14 residues. CDR3 in amino acids: CAWSVRGGAYEQYF. CDR3 DNA: TGTGCCTGGAGTGTACGGGGGGGTGCCTACGAGCAGTACTTC.

At least ten counts were recorded for this clonotype. This CDR3 is CASGLVQGAYNEQFF. DNA for the CDR3: TGTGCTAGTGGTTTGGTGCAGGGAGCCTACAATGAGCAGTTCTTC. V gene TRBV12-5 combines with J gene TRBJ2-1; the D gene could be TRBD1 or TRBD2 (5 bases each). Looked up from germline, CDR1 is LGHNT and CDR2 is FRNRAP. The CDR3 is 15 amino acids. V dropped 0 bases and J dropped 2 bases, with 8 bases sitting between them.

To note about this clonotype: One end of the junction varies from germline; a read error may be responsible. V and J are TRBV12-3 or TRBV12-4 and TRBJ1-2; D remains ambiguous. The CDR3 is 10 amino acids. The CDR3 sequence is CANSFDGYTF. Here the CDR3 DNA reads TGTGCCAACAGTTTTGATGGCTACACCTTC.

Concerning this clonotype itself: This could be a read error, since a much larger clone is one nucleotide away. V gene TRBV12-3 or TRBV12-4 combines with J gene TRBJ2-4; TRBD1 agrees at 8 bases. Losses at the gene ends were 6 bases for V and 3 bases for J; bases not matched to a gene: 7. The CDR3 totals 15 residues. CDR3 region: CASRRQGLVKNIQYF. The CDR3 nucleotides read TGTGCCAGCAGGAGACAGGGGCTAGTCAAAAACATTCAGTACTTC.

In this sample, this clonotype turned up many times. The chain recombines TRBV20-1 with TRBJ2-7, with 9 bases lining up with TRBD1. The CDR3 contains 14 residues. Trimming took 3 bases from V and 3 from J; bases not matched to a gene: 6. CDR1 is DFQATT and CDR2 is SNEGSKA in the germline V gene (reference sequence). CDR3 sequence: CSASSLTGGYEQYF. The CDR3 nucleotides read TGCAGTGCTAGTTCACTGACAGGGGGCTACGAGCAGTACTTC.

The table lists this clonotype with many counts. The chain carries TRBV29-1 and TRBJ1-1; a possible D gene is TRBD1 (5 bases). With 6 bases removed from V and 0 bases from J, the gap between germline ends came to 17 bases. The CDR3 has 15 residues. Germline V gives CDR1 SQVTM, CDR2 ANQGSEA. The CDR3 loop reads CSVRQSLDLNTEAFF. The CDR3 DNA follows: TGCAGCGTCCGACAGTCACTAGACTTGAACACTGAAGCTTTCTTT.

This clonotype was recorded at least ten times. The gene calls are TRBV5-1 and TRBJ1-6; D is perhaps TRBD1 (5 bases). The CDR3 spans 14 residues. Germline values: CDR1 SGHRS, CDR2 YFSETQ. With 2 bases removed from V and 7 bases from J, the gap between germline ends came to 10 bases. The CDR3, as DNA: TGCGCCAGCAGCTTTTTAGGGGAGAATTCACCCCTCCACTTT. Encoded protein: CASSFLGENSPLHF.